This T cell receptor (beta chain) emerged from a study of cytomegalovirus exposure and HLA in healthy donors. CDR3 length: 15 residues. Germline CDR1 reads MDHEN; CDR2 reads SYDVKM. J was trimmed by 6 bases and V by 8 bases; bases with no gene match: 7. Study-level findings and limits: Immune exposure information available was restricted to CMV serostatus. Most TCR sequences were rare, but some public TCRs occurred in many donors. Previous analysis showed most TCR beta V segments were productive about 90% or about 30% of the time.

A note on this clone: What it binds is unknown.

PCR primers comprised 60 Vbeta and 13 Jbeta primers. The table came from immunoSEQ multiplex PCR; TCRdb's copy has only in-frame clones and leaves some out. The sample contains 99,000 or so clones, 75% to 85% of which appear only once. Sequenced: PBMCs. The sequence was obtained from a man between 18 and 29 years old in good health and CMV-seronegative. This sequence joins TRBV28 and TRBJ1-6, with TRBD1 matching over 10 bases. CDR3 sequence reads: CASSGDRGFNSPLHF. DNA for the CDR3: TGTGCCAGCTCCGGGGACAGGGGTTTTAATTCACCCCTCCACTTT.